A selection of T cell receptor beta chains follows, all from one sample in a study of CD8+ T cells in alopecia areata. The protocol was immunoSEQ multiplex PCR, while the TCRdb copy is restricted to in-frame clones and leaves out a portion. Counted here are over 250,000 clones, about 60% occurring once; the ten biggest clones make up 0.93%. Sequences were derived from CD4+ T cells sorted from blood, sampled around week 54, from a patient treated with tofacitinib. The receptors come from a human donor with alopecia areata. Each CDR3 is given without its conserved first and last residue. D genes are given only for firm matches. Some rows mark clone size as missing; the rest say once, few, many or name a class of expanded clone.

ASRTEGGSTDTQY TRBJ2-3 - TRBV5-1 - 13
ASSLIVSSYNEQF TRBJ2-1 - TRBV11-2 - 13
ASRPSERIQPQH TRBJ1-5 few TRBV6-5 - 12
SVEENYGYT TRBJ1-2 few TRBV29-1 - 9
ASSYPGLLNTEAF TRBJ1-1 - TRBV6-5 - 13
ASSPGTGYSYNEQF TRBJ2-1 - TRBV5-1 - 14
ASTGGVDSGNTIY TRBJ1-3 - TRBV5-1 - 13
ASSFRANYEQY TRBJ2-7 - TRBV13 - 11
ASSRTGLDGYT TRBJ1-2 - TRBV6-5 TRBD1 11
ASEVEEFEQY TRBJ2-7 - TRBV2 - 10
ASSLEGGETQY TRBJ2-5 - TRBV5-1 - 11
SVEKTGGYNEQY TRBJ2-7 few TRBV29-1 TRBD1 12
ASNRVGTSEAF TRBJ1-1 - TRBV5-6 - 11
ASSLLGPGNTEAF TRBJ1-1 - TRBV7-2 - 13
ASSFDDRGHGYT TRBJ1-2 - TRBV5-1 - 12
ASSRIYEQY TRBJ2-7 few TRBV28 - 9
ASSTPEGVSPLH TRBJ1-6 few TRBV5-4 - 12
ASSLAGTSKTDTQY TRBJ2-3 - TRBV7-6 TRBD2 14
ASSEPGETYEQY TRBJ2-7 few TRBV25-1 - 12
ASSIQQGTYEQY TRBJ2-7 - TRBV11-2 TRBD1 12
ASSVDPTSGGPWEQF TRBJ2-1 once TRBV9 TRBD2 15
ASSPTASTDTQY TRBJ2-3 - TRBV6-5 - 12
ASGDGLLSPLH TRBJ1-6 - TRBV6-5 - 11
AWSTGSSTDTQY TRBJ2-3 - TRBV30 - 12
SVTEPETQY TRBJ2-5 - TRBV29-1 - 9
AWSGTTSGNTIY TRBJ1-3 - TRBV30 - 12
AWRRLAGGYNEQF TRBJ2-1 few TRBV30 TRBD2 13
AWSTLQGDWTQY TRBJ2-5 - TRBV30 - 12
ASSYGIRDSPLH TRBJ1-6 - TRBV6-6 - 12
AHNRGIDNSPLH TRBJ1-6 - TRBV30 TRBD1 12
ASSLDAGSETQY TRBJ2-5 few TRBV5-1 - 12
SVEGRSYEQY TRBJ2-7 - TRBV29-1 - 10
ASSLDRWVTEAF TRBJ1-1 - TRBV27 - 12
ASSPRRGQGGETQY TRBJ2-5 - TRBV11-2 TRBD1 14
SVEDPGYGYT TRBJ1-2 - TRBV29-1 - 10
AWSVSGANVLT TRBJ2-6 - TRBV30 - 11
ASSQDLGTSGTQY TRBJ2-5 - TRBV4-1 - 13
ASPPPSGGADTQY TRBJ2-3 - TRBV30 TRBD2 13
ASSLVGETEAF TRBJ1-1 - TRBV5-1 - 11
ASSLRQGAGYT TRBJ1-2 - TRBV2 TRBD1 11
AWESGTQVR TRBJ1-2 - TRBV30 - 9